This TCR beta chain was identified in a study of cytomegalovirus exposure and HLA in healthy donors. The table came from immunoSEQ multiplex PCR; TCRdb's copy has only in-frame clones and leaves some out. This table holds about 56,000 clones, 93% found once. Germline V lookup: CDR1 LGHNA, CDR2 YNFKEQ. The CDR3 runs 17 residues. Trimming shortened V by 2 bases and J by 4 bases, and 15 bases separated the two germline ends. There are a few counts of this clone. V usage is TRBV4-2 and J usage is TRBJ2-6; D is perhaps TRBD1 (5 bases). The clonotype originates from a woman between 18 and 29 years old in good health and CMV-seropositive. The specimen sequenced was PBMCs. The DNA for the CDR3 is TGTGCCAGCAGCCAACCGTCCCAGGGAACCGGGGCCAACGTCCTGACTTTC. Translating it yields CASSQPSQGTGANVLTF.